These 5 T cell receptor beta chains originate from one sample sequenced in a study of T cell repertoires in cytomegalovirus infection. Each CDR3 protein gets one entry after TCRdb re-called the reads with MiXCR. Altogether 150,000 to 200,000 distinct CDR3 sequences are present, over 13% being singletons, with the ten largest covering roughly 30%. The sequenced sample consisted of PBMCs. These TCRs come from a human donor in good health (CMV status not recorded). Some clones in this sample may be carry-over from other donors' samples.

This clonotype has a count of ten or more. This sequence joins TRBV7-2 and TRBJ2-7; D gene unclear. Germline-derived CDR1 and CDR2 are SGHTA and FQGNSA. V shed 4 bases and J shed 5 bases, with 15 bases lying between them. The CDR3 is made up of 14 amino acids. DNA of the CDR3: TGTGCCAGCAGCTATGAGTTGGGGTATGACGAGCAGTACTTC. Translating gives CASSYELGYDEQYF.

There are many counts of this clonotype. This chain connects TRBV10-3 to TRBJ2-5, with D unresolved. The germline V gene has CDR1 ENHRY and CDR2 SYGVKD. The CDR3 consists of 13 residues. Trimming removed 6 bases at V and 0 bases at J, with 8 bases between. CDR3 sequence reads: CAISTGNQETQYF. Written as DNA, the CDR3 is TGTGCCATCAGCACTGGAAACCAAGAGACCCAGTACTTC.

This clonotype was seen more than once but under ten times. The chain uses TRBV4-3 and TRBJ2-5; 7 bases fit TRBD1. This CDR3 contains 16 residues. Germline V CDR1 and CDR2: LGHNA, YSLEER. V was pared by 1 base and J by 2 bases, with 7 bases of the junction left unmatched. DNA for the CDR3: TGCGCCAGCAGCCAAGGCTTGGACAGGAGACAAGAGACCCAGTACTTC. Translation: CASSQGLDRRQETQYF.

The chain is built from TRBV19 and TRBJ1-1; tentative D call: TRBD1 (6 bases). The CDR3 contains 15 residues. V lost 3 bases, J lost 9 bases, and 20 bases lay in between. The germline V gene encodes CDR1 LNHDA and CDR2 SQIVND (reference sequence). CDR3 DNA sequence: TGTGCCAGTAGTATGCCAACAGGGATGTCAAACCAAGCTTTCTTT. Protein sequence: CASSMPTGMSNQAFF.

This clonotype was recorded a few times. V gene TRBV29-1 combines with J gene TRBJ1-1, with TRBD1 as a possible D gene (6 bases). V was cut by 2 bases and J by 4 bases, with 11 bases left in between. The germline gives CDR1 SQVTM, CDR2 ANQGSEA. The CDR3 runs 13 residues. CDR3 in amino acids: CSVERGKGTEAFF. CDR3 coding DNA: TGCAGCGTTGAAAGGGGGAAAGGCACTGAAGCTTTCTTT.